This T cell receptor beta chain was observed in a study of CD8 T cells in ankylosing spondylitis. Regarding the study as a whole: Clones linked to disease were reported to show significant enrichment in matched ankylosing spondylitis synovial fluid.

The germline V gene has CDR1 DFQATT and CDR2 SNEGSKA (reference sequence). V was shortened by 6 bases and J by 6 bases, with 18 bases between the two germline ends. The CDR3 sequence is 15 residues long. TCRdb reanalysed the 5' RACE reads using MiXCR and keeps one entry per CDR3 protein. The repertoire holds about 160,000 distinct CDR3 sequences, with approximately 20% as singletons. This clonotype was found many times. What it binds is unknown. The source of this sequence is a male donor with ankylosing spondylitis or in good health (not recorded which). The gene calls are TRBV20-1 and TRBJ1-6, with D possibly being TRBD1 (5 bases). The material sequenced was blood, either unsorted or a sorted T cell fraction (not recorded which). The CDR3 DNA is TGCAGTGCCAGGGCCGGGGAATGGGGTAATTCACCCCTCCACTTT. This gives the protein CSARAGEWGNSPLHF.